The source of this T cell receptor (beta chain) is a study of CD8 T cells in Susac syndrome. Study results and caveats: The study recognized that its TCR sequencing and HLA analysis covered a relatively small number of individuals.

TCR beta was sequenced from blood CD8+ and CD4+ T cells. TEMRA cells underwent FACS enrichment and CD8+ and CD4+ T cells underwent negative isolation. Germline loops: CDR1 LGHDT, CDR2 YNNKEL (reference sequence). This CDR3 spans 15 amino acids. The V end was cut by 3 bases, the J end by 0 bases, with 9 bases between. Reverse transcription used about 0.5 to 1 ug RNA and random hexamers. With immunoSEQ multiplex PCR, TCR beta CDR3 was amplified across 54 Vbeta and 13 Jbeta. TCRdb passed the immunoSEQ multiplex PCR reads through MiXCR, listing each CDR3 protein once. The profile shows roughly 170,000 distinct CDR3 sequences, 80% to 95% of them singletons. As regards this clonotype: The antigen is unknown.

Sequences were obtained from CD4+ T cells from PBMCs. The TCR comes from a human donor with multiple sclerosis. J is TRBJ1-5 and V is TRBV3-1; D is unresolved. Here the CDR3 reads CASSHGSYSNQPQHF. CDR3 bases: TGTGCCAGCAGCCACGGGAGTTATAGCAATCAGCCCCAGCATTTT.